A selection of T cell receptor beta chains follows, all from one sample in a study of CD8+CD57+ T cells in acquired aplastic anemia. TCRdb used MiXCR to reprocess the reads, holding one entry per CDR3 protein. The sample records 150,000 to 200,000 distinct CDR3 sequences, around half being singletons. What was sequenced was sorted CD4+, CD8+, or CD8+CD57+ T cells (not recorded which) from PBMCs. All receptors derive from a human donor with aplastic anemia. CDR3s include the opening cysteine and the closing phenylalanine or tryptophan. D genes are given only for firm matches. The size of a clone is reported for some rows only, either as once, few or many, or as a class for expanded clones.

D: TRBD2
J: TRBJ2-1
size: many
V: TRBV19
DNA: TGTGCCAGTGGCGGGCGGGGGGCGGGTAGTGAGCAGTTCTTC
CDR3: CASGGRGAGSEQFF

D: -
J: TRBJ2-2
size: -
V: TRBV2
DNA: TGTGCCAGCAGTGTGAGGGGATACACCGGGGAGCTGTTTTTT
CDR3: CASSVRGYTGELFF

D: -
J: TRBJ2-3
size: many
V: TRBV7-9
DNA: TGTGCCAGCAGCTTTGGCAACACAGATACGCAGTATTTT
CDR3: CASSFGNTDTQYF

D: -
J: TRBJ2-3
size: many
V: TRBV6-4
DNA: TGTGCCAGCATATTTCCAGATACGCAGTATTTT
CDR3: CASIFPDTQYF

D: -
J: TRBJ1-1
size: many
V: TRBV11-2
DNA: TGTGCCAGCAGCTTATGGCAGGGGAACACTGAAGCTTTCTTT
CDR3: CASSLWQGNTEAFF

D: -
J: TRBJ2-3
size: -
V: TRBV10-1
DNA: TGCGCCAGCAATAAAAGGCAGGGGAGCACAGATACGCAGTATTTT
CDR3: CASNKRQGSTDTQYF

D: TRBD1
J: TRBJ1-6
size: -
V: TRBV10-1
DNA: TGCGCCAGCAGTGACCCCGGACAGGGGGGTAGTTCACCCCTCCACTTT
CDR3: CASSDPGQGGSSPLHF

D: -
J: TRBJ2-2
size: -
V: TRBV6-1
DNA: TGTGCCAGCAGTAGGGCAGGGTGGACCGGGGAGCTGTTTTTT
CDR3: CASSRAGWTGELFF

D: -
J: TRBJ1-1
size: -
V: TRBV2
DNA: TGTGCCAGCAGTGAAGACGTTCGGCGACTACGAGCTTTCTTT
CDR3: CASSEDVRRLRAFF

D: -
J: TRBJ1-5
size: many
V: TRBV19
DNA: TGTGCCAGTAGGGGGGGGCTGAATAGCAATCAGCCCCAGCATTTT
CDR3: CASRGGLNSNQPQHF

D: -
J: TRBJ2-5
size: -
V: TRBV7-9
DNA: TGTGCCAGCAGCTCGGAGGGGGGAGAGACCCAGTACTTC
CDR3: CASSSEGGETQYF

D: TRBD1
J: TRBJ2-5
size: -
V: TRBV15
DNA: TGTGCCACCAGCTTGGGACAGGGAGAAGAGACCCAGTACTTC
CDR3: CATSLGQGEETQYF

D: -
J: TRBJ1-2
size: few
V: TRBV10-1
DNA: TGCGCCAGCAGCTTGACGGGAGGGAGCTATGGCTACACCTTC
CDR3: CASSLTGGSYGYTF

D: -
J: TRBJ2-3
size: -
V: TRBV19
DNA: TGTGCCACCAGGGTGGGGGCCGCCGCAGATACGCAGTATTTT
CDR3: CATRVGAAADTQYF

D: TRBD1
J: TRBJ1-2
size: -
V: TRBV7-6
DNA: TGTGCCAGCAGCCCCGAGGAGACAGGGGGCGTTGGCTACACCTTC
CDR3: CASSPEETGGVGYTF

D: TRBD1
J: TRBJ1-5
size: many
V: TRBV14
DNA: TGTGCCAGCAGCCTGACAGGGGCCGAAACTTATAGCAATCAGCCCCAGCATTTT
CDR3: CASSLTGAETYSNQPQHF

D: -
J: TRBJ2-7
size: -
V: TRBV20-1
DNA: TGCAGTGCTTCCCAAGGGGGATCCTACGAGCAGTACTTC
CDR3: CSASQGGSYEQYF

D: -
J: TRBJ2-7
size: few
V: TRBV7-6
DNA: TGTGCCAGCAGCCCCGGGCCTACCTACGAGCAGTACTTC
CDR3: CASSPGPTYEQYF

D: -
J: TRBJ2-7
size: many
V: TRBV2
DNA: TGTGCCAGCAGTGTGAGGGCCCGAATCTACGAGCAGTACTTC
CDR3: CASSVRARIYEQYF

D: -
J: TRBJ2-3
size: many
V: TRBV9
DNA: TGTGCCAGCCGCAGGGGGGGCGGGGGCACAGATACGCAGTATTTT
CDR3: CASRRGGGGTDTQYF

D: TRBD1
J: TRBJ2-1
size: many
V: TRBV3-1
DNA: TGTGCCAGCAGCCGGGACAGGGGCCAGTTCTTC
CDR3: CASSRDRGQFF

D: -
J: TRBJ2-1
size: -
V: TRBV18
DNA: TGTGCCAGCTCACCGGAATACAATGAGCAGTTCTTC
CDR3: CASSPEYNEQFF

D: -
J: TRBJ2-2
size: once
V: TRBV20-1
DNA: TGCAGTGCGCACAGGGACACCGGGGAGCTGTTTTTT
CDR3: CSAHRDTGELFF

D: -
J: TRBJ2-7
size: -
V: TRBV5-1
DNA: TGCGCCAGCAGCTTGTCGGGACCAGCCTCCTACGAGCAGTACTTC
CDR3: CASSLSGPASYEQYF

D: -
J: TRBJ1-1
size: -
V: TRBV5-1
DNA: TGCGCCAGCAGCTTGGATGGGGCCTCGAACACTGAAGCTTTCTTT
CDR3: CASSLDGASNTEAFF

D: TRBD1
J: TRBJ2-7
size: -
V: TRBV7-3
DNA: TGTGCCAGCAGCTCTGTCGGGACAGGTTCCTACGAGCAGTACTTC
CDR3: CASSSVGTGSYEQYF

D: TRBD1
J: TRBJ1-2
size: -
V: TRBV30
DNA: TGTGCCTGGCACCACAAGGGACAGGAAAACTATACCTTC
CDR3: CAWHHKGQENYTF

D: TRBD1
J: TRBJ2-7
size: -
V: TRBV20-1
DNA: TGCAGTGCTAGAATCCGGGACAGGGCCTACGAGCAGTACTTC
CDR3: CSARIRDRAYEQYF

D: -
J: TRBJ2-7
size: many
V: TRBV5-6
DNA: TGTGCCAGCAGCTTGCGTGAGTCTGCCTACGAGCAGTACTTC
CDR3: CASSLRESAYEQYF

D: -
J: TRBJ1-1
size: many
V: TRBV7-8
DNA: TGTGCCAGCAGCTCGCAGGACAGACGGAACACTGAAGCTTTCTTT
CDR3: CASSSQDRRNTEAFF

D: TRBD1
J: TRBJ2-5
size: many
V: TRBV25-1
DNA: TGTGCCAGCAGTGAACTCCTCCTTTCGACAGGGGGCCAAGAGACCCAGTACTTC
CDR3: CASSELLLSTGGQETQYF

D: -
J: TRBJ1-1
size: -
V: TRBV5-6
DNA: TGTGCCAGCAGCTCACAGGGTGTATCAGCCACTGAAGCTTTCTTT
CDR3: CASSSQGVSATEAFF

D: -
J: TRBJ1-1
size: many
V: TRBV6-4
DNA: TGTGCCAGCAGTCTACAGGTGAACACTGAAGCTTTCTTT
CDR3: CASSLQVNTEAFF

D: TRBD1
J: TRBJ1-6
size: many
V: TRBV5-4
DNA: TGTGCCAGCAGTCCGGGACAGCGAAATTCACCCCTCCACTTT
CDR3: CASSPGQRNSPLHF

D: -
J: TRBJ2-2
size: many
V: TRBV10-1
DNA: TGCGCCAGCACGAGGGAGAACACCGGGGAGCTGTTTTTT
CDR3: CASTRENTGELFF

D: -
J: TRBJ2-5
size: many
V: TRBV7-2
DNA: TGTGCCAGCAGCTTAGGTGGTGTGGAGACCCAGTACTTC
CDR3: CASSLGGVETQYF

D: -
J: TRBJ2-5
size: once
V: TRBV7-9
DNA: TGTGCCAGCAGCTCCGCCATGGAGACCCAGTACTTC
CDR3: CASSSAMETQYF

D: -
J: TRBJ2-3
size: many
V: TRBV20-1
DNA: TGCAGTGCTAGATCGCCGGGCCGCACAGATACGCAGTATTTT
CDR3: CSARSPGRTDTQYF

D: -
J: TRBJ2-3
size: -
V: TRBV7-8
DNA: TGTGCCAGCAGCTCAGGGCTTCGGGGCCAGTGGCTAAATACGCAGTATTTT
CDR3: CASSSGLRGQWLNTQYF

D: -
J: TRBJ1-6
size: many
V: TRBV5-1
DNA: TGCGCCAGCAGCTTTAGTCAGGGGCGAGGTTCACCCCTCCACTTT
CDR3: CASSFSQGRGSPLHF

D: -
J: TRBJ1-3
size: many
V: TRBV2
DNA: TGTGCCAGCAGTGAATTCGCGGGGGCTGGAGGAAACACCATATATTTT
CDR3: CASSEFAGAGGNTIYF

D: -
J: TRBJ1-1
size: once
V: TRBV2
DNA: TGTGCCAGCAGTCGGGTTGGCACTGAAGCTTTCTTT
CDR3: CASSRVGTEAFF

D: -
J: TRBJ2-5
size: many
V: TRBV20-1
DNA: TGCAGTGGAGCGGGTACCGAAGAGACCCAGTACTTC
CDR3: CSGAGTEETQYF

D: -
J: TRBJ1-1
size: many
V: TRBV15
DNA: TGTGCCACCAGCAGAGATCGGAGGGGGAACACTGAAGCTTTCTTT
CDR3: CATSRDRRGNTEAFF

D: TRBD1
J: TRBJ2-1
size: -
V: TRBV19
DNA: TGTGCCAGTAGTGCGGCAGGGGGCGATGGTTCCTACAATGAGCAGTTCTTC
CDR3: CASSAAGGDGSYNEQFF

D: -
J: TRBJ1-5
size: -
V: TRBV7-9
DNA: TGTGCCAGCAGCTTAGTAGGAGAACATCAGCCCCAGCATTTT
CDR3: CASSLVGEHQPQHF

D: -
J: TRBJ1-6
size: -
V: TRBV4-2
DNA: TGTGCCAGCAGCCAAATCCGTTCACCCCTCCACTTT
CDR3: CASSQIRSPLHF

D: -
J: TRBJ1-5
size: few
V: TRBV2
DNA: TGTGCCAGCATCAGGGATCTCCCAGGCGGCAATCAGCCCCAGCATTTT
CDR3: CASIRDLPGGNQPQHF

D: -
J: TRBJ2-2
size: many
V: TRBV5-1
DNA: TGCGCCAGCAAGGGGACACCAAACACCGGGGAGCTGTTTTTT
CDR3: CASKGTPNTGELFF

D: TRBD1
J: TRBJ2-1
size: few
V: TRBV15
DNA: TGTGCCACCAGCAGGAATGGACAGGCTTACAATGAGCAGTTCTTC
CDR3: CATSRNGQAYNEQFF

D: TRBD2
J: TRBJ2-1
size: -
V: TRBV5-1
DNA: TGCGCCAGCAGCTTGGATGGACTAGCGGAATACAATGAGCAGTTCTTC
CDR3: CASSLDGLAEYNEQFF

D: TRBD1
J: TRBJ2-5
size: many
V: TRBV20-1
DNA: TGCAGTGCTAGGGGACAGGGGGGCCAAGAGACCCAGTACTTC
CDR3: CSARGQGGQETQYF

D: TRBD2
J: TRBJ2-5
size: -
V: TRBV7-8
DNA: TGTGCCAGCAGCACAAGCGGGGGGGCAGAGACCCAGTACTTC
CDR3: CASSTSGGAETQYF

D: TRBD1
J: TRBJ1-1
size: -
V: TRBV20-1
DNA: TGCAGTGCTAGAAGGGACAGCGGATATGAAGCTTTCTTT
CDR3: CSARRDSGYEAFF

D: -
J: TRBJ1-1
size: many
V: TRBV5-4
DNA: TGTGCCAGCAGCTTTAGTATGAACACTGAAGCTTTCTTT
CDR3: CASSFSMNTEAFF

D: -
J: TRBJ1-4
size: -
V: TRBV15
DNA: TGTGTCACCAGCAGAACCCCGACAGGCGACGAAAAACTGTTTTTT
CDR3: CVTSRTPTGDEKLFF

D: -
J: TRBJ2-2
size: few
V: TRBV10-3
DNA: TGTGCCATCAGTCGGACAACAGCGGAAACCGGGGAGCTGTTTTTT
CDR3: CAISRTTAETGELFF